The TCR beta chain under discussion was sequenced for a study of lymphopenia after photon versus proton radiotherapy. The repertoire was sequenced with immunoSEQ multiplex PCR; TCRdb's copy has only in-frame clones and lacks some. The sample lists about 53,000 clones, around 88% occurring once. Details on this clone: Its antigen is unknown.

Germline V CDR1 and CDR2: LNHDA, SQIVND (reference sequence). The CDR3 spans 14 residues. After removal of 6 bases from V and 5 bases from J, the junction contained 3 bases not matched to a gene. Overall study findings and caveats: Survival link was tested only in deceased patients; proton benefit remains a possibility. Post-nadir diversity loss with photons came from oligoclonal expansion, particularly CD8+ Temra cells. Under photons, naive T cells and diversity fell while effector/memory populations rose. In patients who died, overall survival fell as post-nadir TCR diversity dropped more.

The TCR originated in a man aged 50 to 59 with gastric cancer. The rearrangement uses TRBV19 and TRBJ1-4; 10 nucleotides match TRBD1. The input for sequencing was peripheral blood, taken from a patient treated with photon-based radiotherapy. CDR3: CASSRTGGNEKLFF. The CDR3 DNA follows: TGTGCCAGTAGCCGGACAGGGGGGAATGAAAAACTGTTTTTT.